A selection of T cell receptor beta chains follows, all from one sample in a study of naive and memory T cell subsets. TCRdb reanalysed the UMI-ligation and nested PCR reads using MiXCR and keeps one entry per CDR3 protein. The sample includes about 90,000 distinct CDR3 sequences, about 11% of them seen just once. Input material: naive CD4+ T cells from blood. Receptors originate from a human donor in good health. The CDR3 runs from the conserved cysteine through the conserved F or W. The order of the fields is CDR3 length, clone size, V gene, J gene, D gene, CDR3 protein, CDR3 DNA. A D gene is named only where the DNA matches it firmly. Clone size is given for some rows only: seen once, a few or many times, or a class if the clone is expanded.

len: 14
abundance: -
v_gene: TRBV27
j_gene: TRBJ1-5
d_gene: -
CDR3aa: CASSLQARNQPQHF
CDR3nt: TGTGCCAGCAGCCTACAGGCGCGCAATCAGCCCCAGCATTTT

len: 16
abundance: few
v_gene: TRBV19
j_gene: TRBJ2-1
d_gene: TRBD1
CDR3aa: CASSRNLRGRVDEQFF
CDR3nt: TGTGCCAGTAGTAGGAACCTCAGGGGGCGCGTCGATGAGCAGTTCTTC

len: 14
abundance: -
v_gene: TRBV9
j_gene: TRBJ2-5
d_gene: -
CDR3aa: CASSPGVRQETQYF
CDR3nt: TGTGCCAGCAGCCCAGGAGTCCGTCAAGAGACCCAGTACTTC

len: 15
abundance: -
v_gene: TRBV20-1
j_gene: TRBJ2-1
d_gene: TRBD2
CDR3aa: CSARDRIAGGHEQFF
CDR3nt: TGCAGTGCTAGAGATAGGATAGCGGGGGGGCATGAGCAGTTCTTC

len: 12
abundance: many
v_gene: TRBV7-6
j_gene: TRBJ2-7
d_gene: -
CDR3aa: CASSPQGLEQYF
CDR3nt: TGTGCCAGCAGCCCCCAAGGCTTGGAGCAGTACTTC

len: 16
abundance: -
v_gene: TRBV6-5
j_gene: TRBJ2-1
d_gene: -
CDR3aa: CASSYSGGSSYNEQFF
CDR3nt: TGTGCCAGCAGTTACTCCGGGGGAAGCTCCTACAATGAGCAGTTCTTC

len: 13
abundance: many
v_gene: TRBV4-3
j_gene: TRBJ1-6
d_gene: -
CDR3aa: CASSRGENSPLHF
CDR3nt: TGCGCCAGCAGCCGAGGGGAGAATTCACCCCTCCACTTT

len: 15
abundance: -
v_gene: TRBV19
j_gene: TRBJ1-5
d_gene: -
CDR3aa: CASSIGLTTNQPQHF
CDR3nt: TGTGCCAGTAGTATAGGGTTGACAACTAATCAGCCCCAGCATTTT

len: 15
abundance: few
v_gene: TRBV6-1
j_gene: TRBJ1-5
d_gene: TRBD1
CDR3aa: CASSGQGPGMEPQHF
CDR3nt: TGTGCCAGCAGTGGACAGGGCCCGGGGATGGAGCCCCAGCATTTT

len: 16
abundance: -
v_gene: TRBV6-6
j_gene: TRBJ2-7
d_gene: -
CDR3aa: CASSYLQGPSSYEQYF
CDR3nt: TGTGCCAGCAGTTACCTTCAGGGGCCGAGCTCCTACGAGCAGTACTTC

len: 12
abundance: once
v_gene: TRBV6-2/TRBV6-3
j_gene: TRBJ1-5
d_gene: -
CDR3aa: CASTDNNQPQHF
CDR3nt: TGTGCCAGCACTGACAACAATCAGCCCCAGCATTTT

len: 16
abundance: -
v_gene: TRBV7-3
j_gene: TRBJ1-3
d_gene: -
CDR3aa: CASSLGPAGSGNTIYF
CDR3nt: TGTGCCAGCAGCTTAGGTCCGGCTGGCTCTGGAAACACCATATATTTT

len: 15
abundance: many
v_gene: TRBV9
j_gene: TRBJ2-1
d_gene: -
CDR3aa: CASSALGASYNEQFF
CDR3nt: TGTGCCAGCAGCGCCCTGGGAGCGAGCTACAATGAGCAGTTCTTC

len: 15
abundance: -
v_gene: TRBV28
j_gene: TRBJ1-5
d_gene: -
CDR3aa: CASREEGYNNQPQHF
CDR3nt: TGTGCCAGCAGAGAAGAAGGGTACAACAATCAGCCCCAGCATTTT

len: 14
abundance: many
v_gene: TRBV7-2
j_gene: TRBJ2-5
d_gene: -
CDR3aa: CASSLGAGAETQYF
CDR3nt: TGTGCCAGCAGCTTAGGCGCGGGGGCAGAGACCCAGTACTTC

len: 14
abundance: many
v_gene: TRBV19
j_gene: TRBJ2-3
d_gene: -
CDR3aa: CASTALGGADTQYF
CDR3nt: TGTGCCAGTACCGCGCTAGGCGGCGCAGATACGCAGTATTTT

len: 10
abundance: -
v_gene: TRBV6-6
j_gene: TRBJ1-1
d_gene: -
CDR3aa: CASSGNEAFF
CDR3nt: TGTGCCAGCAGTGGGAACGAAGCTTTCTTT

len: 12
abundance: many
v_gene: TRBV20-1
j_gene: TRBJ2-7
d_gene: -
CDR3aa: CSARVNTYEQYF
CDR3nt: TGCAGTGCTAGAGTAAATACCTACGAGCAGTACTTC

len: 13
abundance: many
v_gene: TRBV6-6
j_gene: TRBJ2-3
d_gene: -
CDR3aa: CASSLLGDYTQYF
CDR3nt: TGTGCCAGCAGTTTGTTGGGGGACTATACGCAGTATTTT

len: 13
abundance: few
v_gene: TRBV6-6
j_gene: TRBJ1-5
d_gene: -
CDR3aa: CASTSRDNQPQHF
CDR3nt: TGTGCCAGCACTAGCAGGGACAATCAGCCCCAGCATTTT

len: 15
abundance: few
v_gene: TRBV12-3/TRBV12-4
j_gene: TRBJ1-5
d_gene: -
CDR3aa: CASSFRRGLNQPQHF
CDR3nt: TGTGCCAGCAGTTTCAGAAGGGGATTGAATCAGCCCCAGCATTTT

len: 14
abundance: many
v_gene: TRBV5-6
j_gene: TRBJ1-3
d_gene: -
CDR3aa: CASSVTRSGNTIYF
CDR3nt: TGTGCCAGCAGCGTCACACGCTCTGGAAACACCATATATTTT

len: 14
abundance: few
v_gene: TRBV24-1
j_gene: TRBJ2-1
d_gene: TRBD2
CDR3aa: CATSDSGGYVEQFF
CDR3nt: TGTGCCACCAGTGATTCGGGGGGTTATGTTGAGCAGTTCTTC

len: 13
abundance: many
v_gene: TRBV4-1
j_gene: TRBJ1-1
d_gene: -
CDR3aa: CASSHPLATEAFF
CDR3nt: TGCGCCAGCAGCCACCCGCTTGCAACTGAAGCTTTCTTT

len: 14
abundance: few
v_gene: TRBV29-1
j_gene: TRBJ1-1
d_gene: -
CDR3aa: CSVLSELKNTEAFF
CDR3nt: TGCAGCGTGCTTTCAGAGTTGAAGAACACTGAAGCTTTCTTT

len: 13
abundance: -
v_gene: TRBV2
j_gene: TRBJ2-2
d_gene: TRBD1
CDR3aa: CASNSDRAGELFF
CDR3nt: TGTGCCAGCAACTCGGACAGGGCCGGGGAGCTGTTTTTT

len: 14
abundance: -
v_gene: TRBV12-3/TRBV12-4
j_gene: TRBJ2-7
d_gene: -
CDR3aa: CASSSRLGWLDQYF
CDR3nt: TGTGCCAGCAGTTCCAGACTGGGGTGGTTAGATCAGTACTTC

len: 15
abundance: few
v_gene: TRBV9
j_gene: TRBJ2-1
d_gene: TRBD2
CDR3aa: CASSAGLAEYNEQFF
CDR3nt: TGTGCCAGCAGCGCGGGACTAGCGGAGTACAATGAGCAGTTCTTC

len: 14
abundance: -
v_gene: TRBV28
j_gene: TRBJ2-6
d_gene: -
CDR3aa: CASSTDGGANVLTF
CDR3nt: TGTGCCAGCAGCACCGACGGCGGGGCCAACGTCCTGACTTTC

len: 15
abundance: many
v_gene: TRBV18
j_gene: TRBJ2-7
d_gene: -
CDR3aa: CASSEGGHRSYEQYF
CDR3nt: TGTGCCAGCTCAGAGGGAGGACACCGTTCCTACGAGCAGTACTTC

len: 13
abundance: -
v_gene: TRBV29-1
j_gene: TRBJ2-4
d_gene: -
CDR3aa: CSVWVPAKNIQYF
CDR3nt: TGCAGCGTATGGGTACCAGCCAAAAACATTCAGTACTTC

len: 12
abundance: few
v_gene: TRBV7-3
j_gene: TRBJ1-1
d_gene: -
CDR3aa: CASSSGPLGAFF
CDR3nt: TGTGCCAGCAGCTCCGGGCCCCTGGGAGCTTTCTTT

len: 14
abundance: many
v_gene: TRBV20-1
j_gene: TRBJ2-1
d_gene: -
CDR3aa: CSASPRVFHNEQFF
CDR3nt: TGCAGTGCTAGTCCCAGGGTGTTCCACAATGAGCAGTTCTTC

len: 15
abundance: few
v_gene: TRBV7-3
j_gene: TRBJ2-3
d_gene: TRBD1
CDR3aa: CASSQQGQGADTQYF
CDR3nt: TGTGCCAGCAGCCAGCAGGGACAGGGGGCAGATACGCAGTATTTT

len: 16
abundance: few
v_gene: TRBV4-3
j_gene: TRBJ2-3
d_gene: -
CDR3aa: CASSPDPLALRDTQYF
CDR3nt: TGCGCCAGCAGCCCAGACCCCCTAGCATTGAGAGATACGCAGTATTTT

len: 14
abundance: many
v_gene: TRBV7-2
j_gene: TRBJ2-7
d_gene: -
CDR3aa: CASSPDSRAYEQYF
CDR3nt: TGTGCCAGCAGCCCGGATTCGAGGGCCTACGAGCAGTACTTC

len: 14
abundance: many
v_gene: TRBV7-2
j_gene: TRBJ2-7
d_gene: TRBD1
CDR3aa: CASSSSTGSYEQYF
CDR3nt: TGTGCCAGCAGCTCTTCGACAGGGTCCTACGAGCAGTACTTC

len: 15
abundance: -
v_gene: TRBV12-3/TRBV12-4
j_gene: TRBJ1-2
d_gene: -
CDR3aa: CASRDKDLANYGYTF
CDR3nt: TGTGCCAGCCGAGACAAAGATTTAGCTAACTATGGCTACACCTTC

len: 18
abundance: few
v_gene: TRBV28
j_gene: TRBJ2-1
d_gene: TRBD2
CDR3aa: CASRYAGTSGSGYNEQFF
CDR3nt: TGTGCCAGCAGATACGCCGGGACTAGCGGGAGTGGGTACAATGAGCAGTTCTTC

len: 14
abundance: many
v_gene: TRBV5-1
j_gene: TRBJ2-1
d_gene: -
CDR3aa: CASSLGSGVNEQFF
CDR3nt: TGCGCCAGCAGCTTGGGTTCCGGAGTCAATGAGCAGTTCTTC

len: 13
abundance: -
v_gene: TRBV1
j_gene: TRBJ2-7
d_gene: -
CDR3aa: CTSSQDPSHEQYF
CDR3nt: TGCACCAGCAGCCAAGACCCCTCCCACGAGCAGTACTTC

len: 16
abundance: many
v_gene: TRBV4-3
j_gene: TRBJ1-1
d_gene: -
CDR3aa: CASSQVRGLMNTEAFF
CDR3nt: TGCGCCAGCAGCCAAGTCCGGGGCCTGATGAACACTGAAGCTTTCTTT

len: 14
abundance: -
v_gene: TRBV12-3/TRBV12-4
j_gene: TRBJ1-2
d_gene: TRBD1
CDR3aa: CASSPGTGGLGYTF
CDR3nt: TGTGCCAGCAGTCCCGGGACAGGGGGCTTGGGCTACACCTTC

len: 11
abundance: many
v_gene: TRBV4-2
j_gene: TRBJ1-2
d_gene: -
CDR3aa: CASSQDQGYTF
CDR3nt: TGTGCCAGCAGCCAAGATCAGGGCTACACCTTC

len: 20
abundance: many
v_gene: TRBV1
j_gene: TRBJ2-3
d_gene: -
CDR3aa: CTSSRHSPGREYPSTDTQYF
CDR3nt: TGCACCAGCAGCCGACACTCACCGGGACGGGAATATCCGAGCACAGATACGCAGTATTTT

len: 14
abundance: -
v_gene: TRBV2
j_gene: TRBJ2-3
d_gene: -
CDR3aa: CASSDIAVTDTQYF
CDR3nt: TGTGCCAGCAGTGATATAGCGGTCACAGATACGCAGTATTTT

len: 16
abundance: -
v_gene: TRBV7-3
j_gene: TRBJ2-1
d_gene: TRBD2
CDR3aa: CASSFSGRASYNEQFF
CDR3nt: TGTGCCAGCAGTTTTAGCGGGAGGGCTTCCTACAATGAGCAGTTCTTC

len: 15
abundance: many
v_gene: TRBV15
j_gene: TRBJ2-1
d_gene: TRBD2
CDR3aa: CATSRVSGTYNEQFF
CDR3nt: TGTGCCACCAGCAGAGTTAGCGGGACCTACAATGAGCAGTTCTTC

len: 12
abundance: many
v_gene: TRBV6-2/TRBV6-3
j_gene: TRBJ1-1
d_gene: -
CDR3aa: CASSYRSDGAFF
CDR3nt: TGTGCCAGCAGTTACAGGTCCGATGGGGCTTTCTTT